This T cell receptor beta chain was documented in a study of neoadjuvant anti-PD-1 for oral cavity cancer. Clones were read by immunoSEQ multiplex PCR, and TCRdb kept only the in-frame ones, dropping some. The data show about 42,000 clones, about 76% seen once. The CDR3 runs 9 residues. As to time point: after neoadjuvant nivolumab, at surgical resection. The V gene is TRBV23-1, the J gene TRBJ2-7; D ambiguous. TRBV23-1 is recorded as an ORF, its role being uncertain. The receptor's source is a person between 35 and 79 years old with oral cavity squamous cell carcinoma. The sample in question was PBMCs, obtained after nivolumab (anti-PD-1) treatment. The CDR3 nucleotides read TGCGCCAGCAGTCAAAATGTCGCCGTT. Encoded protein: CASSQNVAV.